The T cell receptor (beta chain) described here comes from a study of cytomegalovirus exposure and HLA in healthy donors. This CDR3 spans 14 amino acids. Germline lookup yields CDR1 SNHLY and CDR2 FYNNEI. Trimming stripped 6 bases from V and 1 base from J, with 12 bases between. PCR primers comprised 60 Vbeta and 13 Jbeta primers. Assay used: immunoSEQ multiplex PCR; TCRdb lists only in-frame clones, some missing. The sample holds more than 100,000 clones, 55% to 65% seen once. This clone has more than one count but fewer than ten. No antigen is known for it. Whole-study findings and limits: Several V segments, TRBV6-2 and TRBV6-3 among them, could not be told apart and were dropped.

This TCR was sampled from a man between 40 and 49 years old in good health and CMV-seropositive. Source material: PBMCs. The V and J genes are TRBV2 and TRBJ1-2; TRBD1 is a possible D gene (5 bases). The CDR3 is CASRAGSFNYGYTF. The CDR3 nucleotides read TGTGCCAGCAGGGCAGGGTCTTTTAACTATGGCTACACCTTC.